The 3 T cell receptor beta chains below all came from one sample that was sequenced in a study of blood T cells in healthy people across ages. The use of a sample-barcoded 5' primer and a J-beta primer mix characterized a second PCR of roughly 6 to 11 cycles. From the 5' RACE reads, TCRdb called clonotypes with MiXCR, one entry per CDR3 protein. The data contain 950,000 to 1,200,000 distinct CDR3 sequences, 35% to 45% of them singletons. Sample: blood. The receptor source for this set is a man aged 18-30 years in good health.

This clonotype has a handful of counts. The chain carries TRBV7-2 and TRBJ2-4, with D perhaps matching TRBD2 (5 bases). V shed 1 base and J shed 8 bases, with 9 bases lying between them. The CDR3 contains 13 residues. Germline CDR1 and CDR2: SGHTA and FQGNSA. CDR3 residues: CASSLVAEDIQYF. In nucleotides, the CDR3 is TGTGCCAGCAGCTTAGTCGCGGAGGACATTCAGTACTTC.

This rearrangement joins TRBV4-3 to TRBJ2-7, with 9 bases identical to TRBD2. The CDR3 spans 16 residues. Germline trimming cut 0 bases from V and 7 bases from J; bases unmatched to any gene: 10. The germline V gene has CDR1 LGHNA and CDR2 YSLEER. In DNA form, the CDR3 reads TGCGCCAGCAGCCAAGATGTAGCGGGGGCCTTTGGGGAGCAGTACTTC. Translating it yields CASSQDVAGAFGEQYF.

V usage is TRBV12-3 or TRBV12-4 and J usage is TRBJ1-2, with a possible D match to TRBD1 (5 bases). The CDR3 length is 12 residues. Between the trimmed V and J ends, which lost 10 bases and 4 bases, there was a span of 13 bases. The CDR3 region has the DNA TGTGCCAACAGCCAGGGACTCTATGGCTACACCTTC. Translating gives CANSQGLYGYTF.